Presented here are 29 T cell receptor beta chains from one specimen sequenced in a study of T cells expressing NK-cell markers (dated by TCRdb to the early 2020s). Libraries were constructed by 5' RACE. The sequencing machine was an Illumina HiSeq 2000. Once TCRdb had reprocessed the reads, it stored one entry per CDR3 protein sequence and supplied no DNA. This sample's table contains about 550,000 distinct CDR3 sequences. Of the sample, less than 4.5% falls within the top ten clones. Sequenced material: blood T cells: a sorted CD56 or NKG2C T cell subset, CD4+ or CD8+ T cells, or bulk PBMC T cells (not recorded which). These TCRs come from a man between 18 and 29 years old in good health. Donor details come from another sample of the same person, matched by shared clones.

The chain couples TRBV3-1 to TRBJ2-1; absent DNA, TCRdb's TRBD2 call cannot be checked. The CDR3 runs to 17 residues. Per germline, CDR1 LGHDT and CDR2 YNNKEL (reference sequence). CDR3 protein: CASSQIASGRAYNEQFF.

The chain links TRBV12-5 to TRBJ2-2. Germline V gene data show CDR1 as LGHNT and CDR2 as FRNRAP. This CDR3 contains 14 residues. CDR3 residues: CASGLFPNTGELFF.

The chain combines TRBV5-5 with TRBJ2-2; without DNA, the TCRdb call of TRBD1 cannot be checked. The CDR3 contains 14 residues. CDR1 is SGHKS and CDR2 is YYEKEE in the germline V gene (reference sequence). CDR3 sequence reads: CASSLGAGTGELFF.

The gene calls are TRBV20-1 and TRBJ1-1; the TCRdb call, TRBD1, lacks DNA for checking. The germline gives CDR1 DFQATT, CDR2 SNEGSKA (reference sequence). The CDR3 is made up of 13 amino acids. CDR3 sequence: CSAIDRVGTEAFF.

The chain couples TRBV6-2 or TRBV6-3 to TRBJ2-5; the D call of TRBD2 rests on TCRdb alone, since no DNA is present to check it. This CDR3 spans 17 amino acids. Germline V gene data show CDR1 as MNHEY and CDR2 as SVGEGT. The CDR3 here is CASSYFPGRRGQETQYF.

CDR3 sequence: CASSFIGGAYGYTF. The chain joins TRBV28 to TRBJ1-2; TCRdb picks TRBD1, but there is no DNA to check that call. The CDR3 covers 14 residues. Germline CDR1 is MDHEN and CDR2 is SYDVKM.

The rearrangement uses TRBV20-1 and TRBJ2-3; the TCRdb call, TRBD2, lacks DNA for checking. Germline V CDR1 and CDR2: DFQATT, SNEGSKA (reference sequence). The CDR3 spans 16 residues. This CDR3 reads CSATRGLAGTTDTQYF.

The CDR3 spells CSVQPSGYGYTF. The chain combines TRBV29-1 with TRBJ1-2. Germline V lookup: CDR1 SQVTM, CDR2 ANQGSEA. The CDR3 consists of 12 residues. Supplemented by reference TRBV29-1 and TRBJ1-2, the full variable domain reads SAVISQKPSRDICQRGTSLTIQCQVDSQVTMMFWYRQQPGQSLTLIATANQGSEATYESGFVIDKFPISRPNLTFSTLTVSNMSPEDSSIYLCSVQPSGYGYTFGSGTRLTVV.

The chain employs TRBV3-1 and TRBJ1-6; checking the TCRdb D call of TRBD1 is not possible without DNA. The germline gives CDR1 LGHDT, CDR2 YNNKEL (reference sequence). The CDR3 runs to 14 residues. The CDR3 loop is CASSLRAASSPLHF.

The rearrangement joins TRBV20-1 to TRBJ2-1; TCRdb's assignment of TRBD1 cannot be checked, as there is no DNA. Germline V gene data show CDR1 as DFQATT and CDR2 as SNEGSKA (reference sequence). CDR3 length: 16 amino acids. The CDR3 loop reads CSGVGRDSRIGNEQFF.

The V and J genes are TRBV20-1 and TRBJ2-1; the TCRdb call, TRBD2, lacks DNA for checking. The CDR3 is 15 amino acids. Germline V gene sequence: CDR1 DFQATT, CDR2 SNEGSKA (reference sequence). The CDR3 sequence is CSASPAASSYNEQFF.

The CDR3 sequence is CASSIRTGRADTQYF. V and J are TRBV7-2 and TRBJ2-3; TCRdb gives TRBD1 as the D gene, but with no DNA this cannot be confirmed. Germline values: CDR1 SGHTA, CDR2 FQGNSA. This CDR3 is built from 15 residues.

The genes are TRBV27 and TRBJ1-2. CDR3 length equals 14 residues. Germline V gene lookup returns CDR1 MNHEY and CDR2 SMNVEV (reference sequence). The CDR3 loop is CASSSPARGGGYTF.

CDR3 residues: CATLRQGANEKLFF. The V call is TRBV12-3 or TRBV12-4, the J call TRBJ1-4; the D call from TCRdb, TRBD1, cannot be confirmed without DNA. The length of the CDR3 is 14 residues.

The chain is built from TRBV7-9 and TRBJ2-1; TCRdb lists TRBD1, though no DNA is available to test this call. CDR3 length: 13 amino acids. From germline, CDR1 is SEHNR and CDR2 FQNEAQ (reference sequence). The CDR3 reads CASSPPLRDEQFF.

The chain is built from TRBV20-1 and TRBJ1-6; TCRdb's D call, TRBD1, is unchecked because there is no DNA. The CDR3 consists of 15 residues. Per the germline V gene, CDR1 is DFQATT and CDR2 is SNEGSKA (reference sequence). The CDR3 sequence: CSAPDRGLTNSPLHF.

The chain has TRBV7-2 and TRBJ1-5. Germline V gene data show CDR1 as SGHTA and CDR2 as FQGNSA. This CDR3 spans 13 amino acids. CDR3 region: CASSVSYNQPQHF.

The chain links TRBV18 to TRBJ1-5. The CDR3 contains 17 residues. Germline CDR1 reads KGHSH; CDR2 reads LQKENI. CDR3 loop: CASSPPEVGHSNQPQHF.

The chain uses TRBV20-1 and TRBJ2-3. Germline V gene data show CDR1 as DFQATT and CDR2 as SNEGSKA (reference sequence). The CDR3 totals 15 residues. The CDR3 protein is CSARLLAGSTDTQYF.

V usage is TRBV7-8 and J usage is TRBJ2-5; TCRdb picks TRBD2, but there is no DNA to check that call. CDR3 length equals 20 residues. The V gene's germline CDR1 is SGHVS and CDR2 FQNEAQ. The CDR3 protein is CASSARVATGTSGSAGTQYF. Filled out from reference TRBV7-8 and TRBJ2-5, the complete variable domain reads GAGVSQSPRYKVAKRGQDVALRCDPISGHVSLFWYQQALGQGPEFLTYFQNEAQLDKSGLPSDRFFAERPEGSVSTLKIQRTQQEDSAVYLCASSARVATGTSGSAGTQYFGPGTRLLVL.

The gene calls are TRBV7-9 and TRBJ1-1; TCRdb's D gene call, TRBD1, goes unchecked for lack of DNA. The CDR3 has 16 residues. Germline values: CDR1 SEHNR, CDR2 FQNEAQ (reference sequence). This CDR3 is CASSLLSGQGNTEAFF.

The chain combines TRBV11-1 with TRBJ2-1; TCRdb's D call, TRBD1, is unchecked because there is no DNA. CDR3 size: 18 residues. Germline lookup yields CDR1 SGHAT and CDR2 FQDESV (reference sequence). The CDR3 region is CASSLLRGTLSSYNEQFF.

The chain recombines TRBV4-3 with TRBJ2-7; the D call from TCRdb, TRBD1, cannot be confirmed without DNA. Germline-derived CDR1 and CDR2 are LGHNA and YSLEER. The CDR3 contains 15 residues. The CDR3 sequence: CASSQDLARDYEQYF.

The gene calls are TRBV7-9 and TRBJ2-1. The germline CDR1 and CDR2 sequences are SEHNR and FQNEAQ (reference sequence). The CDR3 totals 14 residues. The CDR3 sequence is CASSLAFYIDEQFF.

The J gene is TRBJ2-2, the V gene TRBV4-2. The CDR3 loop spans 15 amino acids. CDR1 is LGHNA, CDR2 YNFKEQ, per germline. CDR3 loop: CASSHTEANTGELFF.

The V and J genes are TRBV5-1 and TRBJ1-2; the TCRdb D gene call, TRBD1, has no DNA to confirm it. Germline loops: CDR1 SGHRS, CDR2 YFSETQ. The CDR3 has 18 residues. CDR3 residues: CASSLPKAPGQRNYGYTF.

The chain couples TRBV12-3 or TRBV12-4 to TRBJ1-1; TCRdb's assignment of TRBD1 cannot be checked, as there is no DNA. CDR3 length: 12 residues. The CDR3: CASSFRGIGAFF.

This sequence joins TRBV2 and TRBJ1-5; TCRdb outputs TRBD1, but without DNA this stays unchecked. The CDR3 contains 13 residues. The V gene's germline CDR1 is SNHLY and CDR2 FYNNEI. CDR3 sequence reads: CASRDSGAQPQHF.

The chain is built from TRBV24-1 and TRBJ2-1; TCRdb returns TRBD2, unconfirmable since there is no DNA. The CDR3 has 17 amino acids. Germline assignment: CDR1 KGHDR and CDR2 SFDVKD. This CDR3 is CATSRLAGLGGDNEQFF.